The rows below give T cell receptor beta chains drawn from one sample of a study of T cell responses to AZD1222 COVID-19 vaccine. The protocol was immunoSEQ multiplex PCR, while the TCRdb copy is restricted to in-frame clones and leaves out a portion. Of around 71,000 clones in the sample, nearly 85% were seen once. Specimen: peripheral blood, collected on day 0 of AZD1222 vaccination. The receptors here all came from an adult in good health. Each CDR3 is given with its conserved first and last residue. A D gene is named only where the DNA matches it firmly. The size of a clone is reported for some rows only, either as once, few or many, or as a class for expanded clones.

v_call: TRBV12-1
j_call: TRBJ1-2
d_call: -
clone_size: once
cdr3_aa: CATPTGTGHGYTF
cdr3_nt: TGTGCCACCCCAACCGGGACAGGACATGGCTACACCTTC

v_call: TRBV7-2
j_call: TRBJ2-1
d_call: -
clone_size: once
cdr3_aa: CASSPSPVLSEQFF
cdr3_nt: TGTGCCAGCAGCCCCAGCCCGGTATTATCTGAGCAGTTCTTC

v_call: TRBV6-5
j_call: TRBJ2-7
d_call: -
clone_size: -
cdr3_aa: CASSLAWGYEQYF
cdr3_nt: TGTGCCAGCAGCTTAGCTTGGGGTTACGAGCAGTACTTC

v_call: TRBV7-6
j_call: TRBJ2-3
d_call: TRBD1
clone_size: -
cdr3_aa: CASSSRSTGARDTQYF
cdr3_nt: TGTGCCAGCAGCTCGCGGTCTACAGGGGCACGGGATACGCAGTATTTT

v_call: TRBV20-1
j_call: TRBJ1-4
d_call: -
clone_size: -
cdr3_aa: CSAGEAEKLFF
cdr3_nt: TGCAGTGCTGGCGAAGCTGAAAAACTGTTTTTT

v_call: TRBV5-1
j_call: TRBJ2-7
d_call: -
clone_size: -
cdr3_aa: CASSLEPGEAPEQYF
cdr3_nt: TGCGCCAGCAGCTTGGAACCGGGAGAGGCCCCCGAGCAGTACTTC

v_call: TRBV7-2
j_call: TRBJ1-5
d_call: TRBD1
clone_size: -
cdr3_aa: CASSLVTGSNQPQHF
cdr3_nt: TGTGCCAGCAGCTTAGTGACAGGGAGCAATCAGCCCCAGCATTTT

v_call: TRBV4-1
j_call: TRBJ2-7
d_call: TRBD2
clone_size: -
cdr3_aa: CASSQGLAGATLPYEQYF
cdr3_nt: TGCGCCAGCAGCCAAGGGCTAGCGGGGGCTACCTTGCCCTACGAGCAGTACTTC

v_call: TRBV19
j_call: TRBJ1-3
d_call: TRBD1
clone_size: once
cdr3_aa: CASSEKRTGAGNTIYF
cdr3_nt: TGTGCCAGTAGTGAGAAGAGGACAGGAGCCGGAAACACCATATATTTT

v_call: TRBV9
j_call: TRBJ2-2
d_call: TRBD2
clone_size: -
cdr3_aa: CASSARRTSGIAGELFF
cdr3_nt: TGTGCCAGCAGCGCTCGCCGGACTAGCGGGATTGCCGGGGAGCTGTTTTTT

v_call: TRBV25-1
j_call: TRBJ2-2
d_call: -
clone_size: -
cdr3_aa: CASSEGGVGELFF
cdr3_nt: TGTGCCAGCAGTGAGGGCGGGGTTGGGGAGCTGTTTTTT

v_call: TRBV7-6
j_call: TRBJ2-3
d_call: TRBD2
clone_size: -
cdr3_aa: CASSPAGGGTPDTQYF
cdr3_nt: TGTGCCAGCAGCCCCGCAGGCGGGGGGACCCCAGATACGCAGTATTTT

v_call: TRBV5-5
j_call: TRBJ1-1
d_call: -
clone_size: -
cdr3_aa: CASSLAAGEAFF
cdr3_nt: TGTGCCAGCAGCTTGGCGGCTGGTGAAGCTTTCTTT

v_call: TRBV19
j_call: TRBJ2-7
d_call: TRBD2
clone_size: -
cdr3_aa: CASSMGRGGSYEQYF
cdr3_nt: TGTGCCAGTAGTATGGGACGGGGGGGATCCTACGAGCAGTACTTC

v_call: TRBV11-2
j_call: TRBJ1-1
d_call: TRBD1
clone_size: -
cdr3_aa: CASSSHPGQGWSGTEAFF
cdr3_nt: TGTGCCAGCAGCTCGCATCCGGGACAGGGTTGGTCGGGCACTGAAGCTTTCTTT

v_call: TRBV1
j_call: TRBJ2-7
d_call: -
clone_size: -
cdr3_aa: CTSSPPRGGTSGAFSYEQYF
cdr3_nt: TGCACCAGCAGCCCTCCGCGTGGCGGGACTAGCGGGGCCTTTTCCTACGAGCAGTACTTC

v_call: TRBV14
j_call: TRBJ2-7
d_call: -
clone_size: -
cdr3_aa: CASSQGGGRYEQYF
cdr3_nt: TGTGCCAGCAGCCAAGGGGGAGGACGCTACGAGCAGTACTTC

v_call: TRBV19
j_call: TRBJ1-5
d_call: -
clone_size: -
cdr3_aa: CASSPGWTDSNQPQHF
cdr3_nt: TGTGCCAGTAGTCCCGGTTGGACGGATAGCAATCAGCCCCAGCATTTT

v_call: TRBV27
j_call: TRBJ1-2
d_call: -
clone_size: -
cdr3_aa: CASSLGGAPVYGYTF
cdr3_nt: TGTGCCAGCAGTTTAGGGGGGGCCCCGGTCTATGGCTACACCTTC

v_call: TRBV5-5
j_call: TRBJ1-2
d_call: -
clone_size: -
cdr3_aa: CASSLRGTYEGYTF
cdr3_nt: TGTGCCAGCAGCTTGAGGGGGACGTACGAAGGCTACACCTTC

v_call: TRBV12-3/TRBV12-4
j_call: TRBJ1-2
d_call: -
clone_size: -
cdr3_aa: CASSSGAYGYTF
cdr3_nt: TGTGCCAGCAGTTCGGGGGCCTATGGCTACACCTTC

v_call: TRBV23-1
j_call: TRBJ1-1
d_call: -
clone_size: -
cdr3_aa: CASSQSGLNTEAFF
cdr3_nt: TGCGCCAGCAGTCAATCTGGCCTGAACACTGAAGCTTTCTTT

v_call: TRBV19
j_call: TRBJ2-3
d_call: TRBD1
clone_size: -
cdr3_aa: CASSTGQGGRADTQYF
cdr3_nt: TGTGCCAGTAGTACGGGACAGGGGGGGCGCGCAGATACGCAGTATTTT

v_call: TRBV7-2
j_call: TRBJ2-6
d_call: -
clone_size: few
cdr3_aa: CASSTVLSGANVLTF
cdr3_nt: TGTGCCAGCAGCACGGTCCTCTCTGGGGCCAACGTCCTGACTTTC

v_call: TRBV2
j_call: TRBJ1-6
d_call: -
clone_size: -
cdr3_aa: CASSTGTRSSPLHF
cdr3_nt: TGTGCCAGCAGTACCGGGACAAGGAGTTCACCCCTCCACTTT

v_call: TRBV15
j_call: TRBJ1-6
d_call: -
clone_size: -
cdr3_aa: CATSRDRGALARTLHF
cdr3_nt: TGTGCCACCAGCAGAGATCGGGGGGCTCTAGCCCGCACCCTCCACTTT

v_call: TRBV19
j_call: TRBJ1-2
d_call: -
clone_size: once
cdr3_aa: CASSTNLQENYGYTF
cdr3_nt: TGTGCCAGTAGTACAAACCTACAGGAAAACTATGGCTACACCTTC

v_call: TRBV6-2/TRBV6-3
j_call: TRBJ2-2
d_call: -
clone_size: -
cdr3_aa: CASSYLAGATNTGELFF
cdr3_nt: TGTGCCAGCAGTTATCTGGCAGGGGCGACTAACACCGGGGAGCTGTTTTTT

v_call: TRBV4-3
j_call: TRBJ2-7
d_call: TRBD2
clone_size: -
cdr3_aa: CASSQEARGAYEQYF
cdr3_nt: TGCGCCAGCAGCCAAGAGGCGCGGGGGGCCTACGAGCAGTACTTC

v_call: TRBV10-3
j_call: TRBJ2-5
d_call: -
clone_size: -
cdr3_aa: CAISEGGTLETQYF
cdr3_nt: TGTGCCATCAGTGAAGGGGGAACACTGGAGACCCAGTACTTC

v_call: TRBV6-1
j_call: TRBJ1-5
d_call: -
clone_size: -
cdr3_aa: CASSEGGARGRQPQHF
cdr3_nt: TGTGCCAGCAGTGAAGGGGGGGCCAGAGGACGACAGCCCCAGCATTTT

v_call: TRBV2
j_call: TRBJ1-2
d_call: -
clone_size: -
cdr3_aa: CASSESNYGYTF
cdr3_nt: TGTGCCAGCAGTGAAAGTAACTATGGCTACACCTTC